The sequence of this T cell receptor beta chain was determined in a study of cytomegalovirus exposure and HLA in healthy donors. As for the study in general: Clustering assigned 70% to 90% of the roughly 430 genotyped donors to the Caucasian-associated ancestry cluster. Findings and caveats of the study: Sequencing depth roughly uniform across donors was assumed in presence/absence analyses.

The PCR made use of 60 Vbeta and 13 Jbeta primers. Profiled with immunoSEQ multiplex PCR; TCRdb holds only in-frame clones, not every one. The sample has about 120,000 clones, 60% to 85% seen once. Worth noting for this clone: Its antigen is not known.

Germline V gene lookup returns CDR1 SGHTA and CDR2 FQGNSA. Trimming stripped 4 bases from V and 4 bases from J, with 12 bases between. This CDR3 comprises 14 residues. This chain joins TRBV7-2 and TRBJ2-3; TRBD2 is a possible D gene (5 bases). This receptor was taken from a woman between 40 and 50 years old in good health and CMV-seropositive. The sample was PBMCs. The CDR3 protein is CASSWLGSADTQYF. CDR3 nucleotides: TGTGCCAGCAGCTGGCTAGGGAGCGCAGATACGCAGTATTTT.